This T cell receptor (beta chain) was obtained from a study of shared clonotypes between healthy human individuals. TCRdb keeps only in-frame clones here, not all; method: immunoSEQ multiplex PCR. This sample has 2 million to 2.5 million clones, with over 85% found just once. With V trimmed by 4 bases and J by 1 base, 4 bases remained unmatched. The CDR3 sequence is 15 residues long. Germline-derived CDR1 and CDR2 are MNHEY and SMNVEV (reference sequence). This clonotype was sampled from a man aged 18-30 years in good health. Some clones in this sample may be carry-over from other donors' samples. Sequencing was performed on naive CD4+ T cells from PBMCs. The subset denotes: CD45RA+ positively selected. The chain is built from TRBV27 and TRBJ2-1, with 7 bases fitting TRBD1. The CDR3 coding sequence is TGTGCCAGCAGTTACAGGGGACCGTCCTACAATGAGCAGTTCTTC. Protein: CASSYRGPSYNEQFF.